A single sample gave rise to the 29 T cell receptor beta chains below, sequenced in a study of T cell responses to AZD1222 COVID-19 vaccine. The table came from immunoSEQ multiplex PCR; TCRdb's copy has only in-frame clones and leaves some out. Counted here are 100,000 to 150,000 clones, 75% to 95% occurring once; the ten biggest clones make up 6.9%. The starting material was peripheral blood, obtained on day 0 of AZD1222 vaccination. The receptors here all came from an adult in good health.

This rearrangement joins TRBV5-1 to TRBJ2-2; D may be TRBD1 (6 bases). The CDR3 has 13 amino acids. V was clipped by 6 bases and J by 4 bases, with 10 bases between them. In germline, CDR1 is SGHRS, CDR2 YFSETQ. The CDR3 nucleotides read TGCGCCAGCAAGACAGGATCCACCGGGGAGCTGTTTTTT. Its translation is CASKTGSTGELFF.

The rearrangement uses TRBV5-8 and TRBJ1-2; no reliable D call. The ends were cut back, 4 bases at V and 0 bases at J, with 13 bases in the middle. Germline assignment: CDR1 SGHTS and CDR2 YDEGEE. There are 15 residues in the CDR3. The CDR3 DNA reads TGTGCCAGCAGCGGCTCGGGCCTTGCTAACTATGGCTACACCTTC. Its translation: CASSGSGLANYGYTF.

The chain uses TRBV7-9 and TRBJ1-2, with a tentative D call TRBD1 (5 bases). Per the germline V gene, CDR1 is SEHNR and CDR2 is FQNEAQ (reference sequence). Trimming stripped 2 bases from V and 1 base from J, with 14 bases between. This CDR3 has 16 amino acids. The CDR3, as DNA: TGTGCCAGCAGCTTACTGGAACAGGATCTTAACTATGGCTACACCTTC. Encoded protein: CASSLLEQDLNYGYTF.

The rearrangement links TRBV12-1 to TRBJ2-5; TRBD2 is the table's D call, not checked against the DNA. TRBV12-1 represents a pseudogene. The length of the CDR3 is 15 residues. The CDR3 sequence is CASSFRLADQETQYF. The CDR3 DNA reads TGTGCCAGCAGCTTCCGGCTAGCGGACCAAGAGACCCAGTACTTC.

The sample holds one count of this clone. This sequence joins TRBV6-5 and TRBJ2-5; D could derive from TRBD1 or TRBD2 (5 bases each). The CDR3 runs to 13 residues. Germline loops: CDR1 MNHEY, CDR2 SVGAGI. V lost 2 bases and J 4 bases, leaving 8 bases between the germline ends. CDR3 nucleotides: TGTGCCAGCAGTTACCCCGGGGCAGAGACCCAGTACTTC. Protein: CASSYPGAETQYF.

The sample holds one count of this clone. V is TRBV29-1 and J is TRBJ1-2, with D uncertain. The CDR3 consists of 12 residues. CDR1 and CDR2 from the germline V gene are SQVTM and ANQGSEA. V dropped 1 base and J dropped 5 bases, with 8 bases sitting between them. The CDR3 loop is CSVEAFFYGYTF. In DNA, the CDR3 is TGCAGCGTTGAAGCGTTCTTTTATGGCTACACCTTC.

This chain uses TRBV7-8 with TRBJ1-3, with D unclear. The germline gives CDR1 SGHVS, CDR2 FQNEAQ. V was shortened by 1 base and J by 6 bases, with 4 bases between the two germline ends. The CDR3 is made up of 12 amino acids. The CDR3 DNA sequence: TGTGCCAGCAGCTTAGGTGAAAACACCATATATTTT. Its protein is CASSLGENTIYF.

The CDR3 loop is CAARRVPDFRYEQYF. As DNA, the CDR3 is TGTGCCGCCCGTCGGGTCCCAGATTTTCGCTACGAGCAGTACTTC. This sequence joins TRBV6-5 and TRBJ2-7; D is unclear. Germline V CDR1 and CDR2: MNHEY, SVGAGI. V dropped 11 bases and J dropped 3 bases, with 23 bases sitting between them. This CDR3 comprises 15 residues.

The rearrangement links TRBV30 to TRBJ2-3; a possible D gene is TRBD1 (7 bases). CDR3 length equals 13 residues. CDR1 is GTSNPN and CDR2 is SVGIG in the germline V gene (reference sequence). V lost 2 bases, J lost 10 bases, and 16 bases lay in between. DNA of the CDR3: TGTGCCTGGAGTCCCCGGAGGGGGCTATCGCAGTATTTT. It encodes CAWSPRRGLSQYF.

CDR3 nucleotide sequence: TGCGCCAGCAGCTTGGACGGAGAAGCTTTCTTT. Its translation: CASSLDGEAFF. The rearrangement joins TRBV5-1 to TRBJ1-1; D is ambiguous. CDR3 length: 11 residues. The germline V gene has CDR1 SGHRS and CDR2 YFSETQ. V dropped 0 bases and J dropped 8 bases, with 5 bases sitting between them.

This sequence joins TRBV7-2 and TRBJ2-5; D unclear. Trimming left V 2 bases short and J 4 bases short, with 8 bases between. CDR1 and CDR2 (germline): SGHTA, FQGNSA. The CDR3 extends over 13 amino acids. CDR3 nucleotide sequence: TGTGCCAGCAGCTTATACTCTCCAGAGACCCAGTACTTC. Translated: CASSLYSPETQYF.

This chain links TRBV9 with TRBJ2-1; 13 bases line up with TRBD2. The CDR3 runs 17 residues. Trimming cost V 3 bases and J 2 bases; bases outside gene matches: 5. The V gene's germline CDR1 is SGDLS and CDR2 YYNGEE. The CDR3 bases are TGTGCCAGCAGCGAGACTAGCGGGGGGATGACCTACAATGAGCAGTTCTTC. Amino acids: CASSETSGGMTYNEQFF.

This chain connects TRBV27 to TRBJ1-6, with D unclear. The V end was cut by 2 bases, the J end by 5 bases, with 7 bases between. Germline loops: CDR1 MNHEY, CDR2 SMNVEV (reference sequence). This CDR3 contains 14 residues. CDR3 sequence: CASSLTTNNSPLHF. Written as DNA, the CDR3 is TGTGCCAGCAGTTTAACGACTAATAATTCACCCCTCCACTTT.

The chain carries TRBV4-3 and TRBJ2-3; 7 nucleotides line up with TRBD2. Trimming removed 0 bases from V and 6 bases from J; junction bases left unmatched: 9. The germline CDR1 and CDR2 sequences are LGHNA and YSLEER. The length of the CDR3 is 16 residues. CDR3: CASSQDPTSSHDTQYF. DNA for the CDR3: TGCGCCAGCAGCCAAGATCCGACTAGCTCCCACGATACGCAGTATTTT.

Notes on this clone: The germline gene is not matched at one end of the junction; a read error may be the cause. The chain carries TRBV7-9 and TRBJ2-1; 12 nucleotides agree with TRBD2. The CDR3 runs 14 residues. Germline CDR1 reads SEHNR; CDR2 reads FQNEAQ (reference sequence). The CDR3 bases are TGTGCCAGCAGCCGAGAATCAACTAGCGGGGGGCCCCTCTTC. As protein: CASSRESTSGGPLF.

This clone has only a few counts. The chain is built from TRBV7-2 and TRBJ1-5, with a weak D call TRBD1 (6 bases). Germline V gives CDR1 SGHTA, CDR2 FQGNSA. Trimming cost V 7 bases and J 5 bases, with 21 bases left between them. CDR3 length equals 16 residues. Here the CDR3 reads CASTHRYDRRDQPQHF. The CDR3 DNA sequence: TGTGCCAGCACCCACCGATATGACAGGAGGGATCAGCCCCAGCATTTT.

The chain joins TRBV7-8 to TRBJ1-6, with D uncertain. Trimming took off 5 bases at V and 8 bases at J, with 10 bases between the two ends. Per the germline V gene, CDR1 is SGHVS and CDR2 is FQNEAQ. The CDR3 runs to 13 residues. The CDR3 region is CASSPQDYSPLHF. The DNA of the CDR3 is TGTGCCAGCAGCCCGCAGGACTATTCACCCCTCCACTTT.

Comments on this clone: A read error may account for a junction end that differs from germline. J is TRBJ1-2 and V is TRBV6-6, with unresolved D. CDR3 length: 15 amino acids. Germline V gene lookup returns CDR1 MNHNY and CDR2 SVGAGI (reference sequence). The CDR3 loop is CASSYWSDPGYVYTF. The CDR3, as DNA: TGTGCCAGCTCATACTGGTCGGACCCCGGGTATGTCTACACCTTC.

This rearrangement joins TRBV6-1 to TRBJ1-2; 7 bases map to TRBD1. CDR1 and CDR2 from the germline V gene are MNHNS and SASEGT. With 1 base clipped from V and 0 bases from J, the junction kept 8 bases outside the gene matches. This CDR3 has 17 residues. The CDR3 is CASSEVRDRDTNYGYTF. The DNA of the CDR3 is TGTGCCAGCAGTGAAGTTCGAGACAGGGATACTAACTATGGCTACACCTTC.

This clone was picked up one time. The CDR3 DNA sequence: TGTGCCAGCAGTTTTGGACAGCCTGGGACCCTCGAGCAGTACTTC. Its protein is CASSFGQPGTLEQYF. The chain links TRBV28 to TRBJ2-7, with D tentatively TRBD1 (6 bases). CDR3 length equals 15 residues. Trimming cost V 3 bases and J 6 bases, with 18 bases left between them. Germline lookup yields CDR1 MDHEN and CDR2 SYDVKM. The variable domain in full, completed from reference TRBV28 and TRBJ2-7, reads DVKVTQSSRYLVKRTGEKVFLECVQDMDHENMFWYRQDPGLGLRLIYFSYDVKMKEKGDIPEGYSVSREKKERFSLILESASTNQTSMYLCASSFGQPGTLEQYFGPGTRLTVT.

As concerns this clone: One junction end disagrees with the germline gene, perhaps due to a read error. The chain employs TRBV4-3 and TRBJ2-3; TRBD2 is a possible D gene (7 bases). The CDR3 loop spans 16 amino acids. The germline V gene has CDR1 LGHNA and CDR2 YSLEER. The CDR3: CPSSQGGGSFSDTQYF. The CDR3 DNA reads TGCCCCAGCAGCCAAGGGGGGGGTTCCTTCTCAGATACGCAGTATTTT.

This chain uses TRBV12-3 or TRBV12-4 with TRBJ1-6; maybe TRBD1 (5 bases). The CDR3 runs to 13 residues. The V end was cut by 2 bases, the J end by 8 bases, with 7 bases between. The CDR3 loop reads CASSLTGDSPLHF. As DNA, the CDR3 is TGTGCCAGCAGTTTAACGGGGGATTCACCCCTCCACTTT.

Only one count was recorded for this clone. The V and J genes are TRBV9 and TRBJ2-5, with 7 bases aligning to TRBD1. This CDR3 has 14 residues. Germline trimming cut 0 bases from V and 4 bases from J; bases unmatched to any gene: 3. Germline values: CDR1 SGDLS, CDR2 YYNGEE. CDR3: CASSVEGAGETQYF. In DNA, the CDR3 is TGTGCCAGCAGCGTAGAGGGGGCAGGAGAGACCCAGTACTTC.

CDR3 DNA: TGTGCCAGCAGTCTAACGGTAACAGGGTACGAGCAGTACTTC. This gives the protein CASSLTVTGYEQYF. The gene calls are TRBV28 and TRBJ2-7; the D gene is possibly TRBD1 (6 bases). The CDR3 contains 14 residues. Germline CDR1 is MDHEN and CDR2 is SYDVKM. Trimming took 5 bases from V and 4 from J, leaving 15 bases between them.

The chain recombines TRBV28 with TRBJ1-5; D uncertain. Trimming took off 2 bases at V and 7 bases at J, with 12 bases between the two ends. Germline CDR1 reads MDHEN; CDR2 reads SYDVKM. This CDR3 comprises 14 residues. CDR3 residues: CASSLGRGRQPQHF. In nucleotides, the CDR3 is TGTGCCAGCAGTTTAGGACGGGGAAGGCAGCCCCAGCATTTT.

The genes are TRBV6-5 and TRBJ1-2; TRBD1 might be the D (6 bases). There are 14 residues in the CDR3. Per germline, CDR1 MNHEY and CDR2 SVGAGI. V gave up 7 bases and J gave up 0 bases, with 12 bases separating them. CDR3 DNA sequence: TGTGCCAGCATGAGCAGGGGAACTAACTATGGCTACACCTTC. It encodes CASMSRGTNYGYTF.

The genes are TRBV6-4 and TRBJ2-1, with TRBD2 matching 8 bases. CDR1 and CDR2 from the germline V gene are MRHNA and SNTAGT. Trimming cost V 3 bases and J 7 bases; bases outside gene matches: 8. There are 15 residues in the CDR3. CDR3 protein: CASSEVGGASNEQFF. The CDR3 DNA is TGTGCCAGCAGTGAAGTCGGGGGGGCGTCAAATGAGCAGTTCTTC.

V and J are TRBV27 and TRBJ2-3; D possibly corresponds to TRBD1 (5 bases). Between the trimmed V and J ends, which lost 6 bases and 2 bases, there was a span of 18 bases. Germline assignment: CDR1 MNHEY and CDR2 SMNVEV (reference sequence). CDR3 size: 16 residues. The DNA of the CDR3 is TGTGCCAGCAGCCCAATGGGGCCTCCATTCACAGATACGCAGTATTTT. It is translated as CASSPMGPPFTDTQYF.

The rearrangement links TRBV11-2 to TRBJ1-1; the D gene is possibly TRBD1 (5 bases). The CDR3 has 14 amino acids. Per germline, CDR1 SGHAT and CDR2 FQNNGV. Trimming stripped 1 base from V and 5 bases from J, with 11 bases between. The CDR3 here is CASSLGGVRTEAFF. DNA for the CDR3: TGTGCCAGCAGCTTAGGGGGGGTTAGAACTGAAGCTTTCTTT.